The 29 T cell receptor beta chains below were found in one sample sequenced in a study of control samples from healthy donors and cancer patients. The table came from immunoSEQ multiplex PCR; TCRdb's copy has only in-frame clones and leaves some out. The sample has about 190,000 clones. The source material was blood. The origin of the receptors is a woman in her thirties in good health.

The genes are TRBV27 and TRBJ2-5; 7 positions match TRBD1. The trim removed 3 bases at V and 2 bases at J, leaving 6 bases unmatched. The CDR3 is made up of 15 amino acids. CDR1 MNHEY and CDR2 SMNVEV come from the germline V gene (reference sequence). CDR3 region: CASSFRGGLQETQYF. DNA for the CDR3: TGTGCCAGCAGTTTCAGAGGGGGCCTACAAGAGACCCAGTACTTC.

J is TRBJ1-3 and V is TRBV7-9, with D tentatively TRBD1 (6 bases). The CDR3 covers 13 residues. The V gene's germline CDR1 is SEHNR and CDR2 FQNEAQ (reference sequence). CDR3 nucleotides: TGTGCAGGGAACAGGGATTCTGGAAACACCATATATTTT. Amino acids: CAGNRDSGNTIYF.

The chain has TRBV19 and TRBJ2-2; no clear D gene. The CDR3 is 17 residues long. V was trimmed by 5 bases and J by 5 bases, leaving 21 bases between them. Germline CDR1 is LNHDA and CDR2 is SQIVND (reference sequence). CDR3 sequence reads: CASSLRTSSLGTGELFF. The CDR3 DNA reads TGTGCCAGTAGTCTCAGGACCTCCTCTCTGGGGACCGGGGAGCTGTTTTTT.

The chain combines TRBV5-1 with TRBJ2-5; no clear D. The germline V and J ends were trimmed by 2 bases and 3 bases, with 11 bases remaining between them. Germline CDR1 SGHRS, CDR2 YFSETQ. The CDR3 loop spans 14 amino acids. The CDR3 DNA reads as TGCGCCAGCAGCTTCAGGCCGACTGAAGAGACCCAGTACTTC. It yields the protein CASSFRPTEETQYF.

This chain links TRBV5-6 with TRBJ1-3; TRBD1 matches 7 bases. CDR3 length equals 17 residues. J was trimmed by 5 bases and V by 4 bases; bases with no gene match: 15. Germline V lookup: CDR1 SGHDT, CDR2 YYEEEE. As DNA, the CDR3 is TGTGCCAGCAGCACTTTTAACACAGGGGCTCGTCGAAACACCATATATTTT. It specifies CASSTFNTGARRNTIYF.

DNA for the CDR3: TGTGCCAGCAGGGCAATGGGGAACACTGAAGCTTTCTTT. As protein: CASRAMGNTEAFF. V gene TRBV6-5 combines with J gene TRBJ1-1; D not resolved. Germline loops: CDR1 MNHEY, CDR2 SVGAGI. V was shortened by 6 bases and J by 1 base, with 9 bases between the two germline ends. This CDR3 has 13 residues.

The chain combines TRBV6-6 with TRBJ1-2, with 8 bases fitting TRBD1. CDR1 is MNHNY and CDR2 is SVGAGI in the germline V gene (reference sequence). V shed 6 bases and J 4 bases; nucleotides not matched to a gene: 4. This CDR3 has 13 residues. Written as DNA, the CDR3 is TGTGCCAGCAGCCCAGGGGGCGCCTATGGCTACACCTTC. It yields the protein CASSPGGAYGYTF.

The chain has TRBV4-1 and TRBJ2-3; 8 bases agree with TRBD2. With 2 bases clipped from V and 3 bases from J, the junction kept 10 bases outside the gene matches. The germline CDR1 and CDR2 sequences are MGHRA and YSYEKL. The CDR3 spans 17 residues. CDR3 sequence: CASSQRSGLAKTDTQYF. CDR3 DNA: TGCGCCAGCAGCCAAAGGAGCGGACTAGCAAAAACAGATACGCAGTATTTT.

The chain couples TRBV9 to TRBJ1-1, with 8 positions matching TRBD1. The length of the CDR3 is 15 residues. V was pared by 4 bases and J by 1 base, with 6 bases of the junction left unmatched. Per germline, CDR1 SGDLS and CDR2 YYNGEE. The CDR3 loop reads CASSPKTGANTEAFF. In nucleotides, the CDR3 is TGTGCCAGCAGCCCGAAGACAGGGGCGAACACTGAAGCTTTCTTT.

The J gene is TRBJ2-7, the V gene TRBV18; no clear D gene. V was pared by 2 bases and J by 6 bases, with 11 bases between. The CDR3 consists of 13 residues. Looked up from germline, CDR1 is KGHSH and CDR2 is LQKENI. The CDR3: CASSPGSGSEQYF. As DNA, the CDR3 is TGTGCCAGCTCACCAGGCTCGGGTAGCGAGCAGTACTTC.

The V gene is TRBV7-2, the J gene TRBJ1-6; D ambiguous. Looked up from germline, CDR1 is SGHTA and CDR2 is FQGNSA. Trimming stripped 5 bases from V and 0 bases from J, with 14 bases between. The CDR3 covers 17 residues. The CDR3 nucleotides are TGTGCCAGCAGCCCACCATACTTGAGCTCCTATAATTCACCCCTCCACTTT. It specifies CASSPPYLSSYNSPLHF.

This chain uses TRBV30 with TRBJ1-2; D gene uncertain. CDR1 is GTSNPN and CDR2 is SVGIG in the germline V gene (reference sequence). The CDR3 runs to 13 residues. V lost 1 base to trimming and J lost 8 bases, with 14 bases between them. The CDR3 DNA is TGTGCCTGGAGTGCAGGTTTTATGGTGGGCTACACCTTC. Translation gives CAWSAGFMVGYTF.

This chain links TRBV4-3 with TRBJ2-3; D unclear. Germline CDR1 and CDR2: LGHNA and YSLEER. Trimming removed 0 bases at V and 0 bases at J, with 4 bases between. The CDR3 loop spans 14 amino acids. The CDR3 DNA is TGCGCCAGCAGCCAAGAGCCGAGCACAGATACGCAGTATTTT. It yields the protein CASSQEPSTDTQYF.

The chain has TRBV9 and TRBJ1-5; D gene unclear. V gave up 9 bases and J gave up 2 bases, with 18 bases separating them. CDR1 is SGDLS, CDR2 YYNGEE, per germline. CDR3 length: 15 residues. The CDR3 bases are TGTGCCACTCCCGTCACGGGATCCTGCAATCAGCCCCAGCATTTT. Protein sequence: CATPVTGSCNQPQHF. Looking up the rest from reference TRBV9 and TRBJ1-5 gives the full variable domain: DSGVTQTPKHLITATGQRVTLRCSPRSGDLSVYWYQQSLDQGLQFLIQYYNGEERAKGNILERFSAQQFPDLHSELNLSSLELGDSALYFCATPVTGSCNQPQHFGDGTRLSIL.

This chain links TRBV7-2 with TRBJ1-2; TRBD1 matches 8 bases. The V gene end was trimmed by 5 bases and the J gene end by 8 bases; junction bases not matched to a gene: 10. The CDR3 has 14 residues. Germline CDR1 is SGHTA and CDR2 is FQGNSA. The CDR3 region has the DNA TGTGCCAGCAGCCAGGGGGCAGGGGGCGCGGGCTACACCTTC. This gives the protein CASSQGAGGAGYTF.

The CDR3 loop reads CASSWGLGQGLYEQYF. CDR3 nucleotide sequence: TGCGCCAGCAGCTGGGGCCTTGGACAGGGACTCTACGAGCAGTACTTC. The rearrangement uses TRBV5-1 and TRBJ2-7; 8 bases fit TRBD1. The CDR3 sequence is 16 residues long. J was trimmed by 3 bases and V by 3 bases; bases with no gene match: 11. In germline, CDR1 is SGHRS, CDR2 YFSETQ.

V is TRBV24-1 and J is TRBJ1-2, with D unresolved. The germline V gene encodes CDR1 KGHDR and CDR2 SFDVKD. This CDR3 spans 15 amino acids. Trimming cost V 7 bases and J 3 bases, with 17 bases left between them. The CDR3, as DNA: TGTGCCACCAGCAAAAAAAACGGACGGGACTATGGCTACACCTTC. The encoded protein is CATSKKNGRDYGYTF.

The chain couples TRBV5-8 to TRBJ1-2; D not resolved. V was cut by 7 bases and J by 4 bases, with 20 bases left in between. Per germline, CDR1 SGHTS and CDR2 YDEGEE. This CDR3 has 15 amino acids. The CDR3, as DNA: TGTGCCAGCGGATCGAATCATCCACGGACCTATGGCTACACCTTC. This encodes CASGSNHPRTYGYTF.

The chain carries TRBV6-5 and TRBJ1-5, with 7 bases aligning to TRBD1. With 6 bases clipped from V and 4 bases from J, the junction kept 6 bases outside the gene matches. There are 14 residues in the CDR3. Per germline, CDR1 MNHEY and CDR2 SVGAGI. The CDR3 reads CASRGGTANQPQHF. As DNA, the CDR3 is TGTGCCAGCAGGGGAGGGACAGCGAATCAGCCCCAGCATTTT.

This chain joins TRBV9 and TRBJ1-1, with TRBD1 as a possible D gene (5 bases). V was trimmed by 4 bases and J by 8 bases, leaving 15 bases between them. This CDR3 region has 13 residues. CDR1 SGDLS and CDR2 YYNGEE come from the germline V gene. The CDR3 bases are TGTGCCAGCAGCATTGGAGGGGTGGCGGAAGCTTTCTTT. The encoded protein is CASSIGGVAEAFF.

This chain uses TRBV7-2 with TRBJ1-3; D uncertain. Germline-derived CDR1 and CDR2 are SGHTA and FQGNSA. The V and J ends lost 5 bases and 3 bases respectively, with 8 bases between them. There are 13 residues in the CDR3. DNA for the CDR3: TGTGCCAGCAGCCTTGAATTTGGAAACACCATATATTTT. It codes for CASSLEFGNTIYF.

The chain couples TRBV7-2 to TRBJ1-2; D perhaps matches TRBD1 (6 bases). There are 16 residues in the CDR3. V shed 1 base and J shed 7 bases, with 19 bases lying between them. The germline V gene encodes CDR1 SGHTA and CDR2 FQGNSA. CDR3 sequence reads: CASSLDSGQPTSGYTF. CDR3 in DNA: TGTGCCAGCAGCTTAGACTCCGGACAGCCTACCAGTGGCTACACCTTC.

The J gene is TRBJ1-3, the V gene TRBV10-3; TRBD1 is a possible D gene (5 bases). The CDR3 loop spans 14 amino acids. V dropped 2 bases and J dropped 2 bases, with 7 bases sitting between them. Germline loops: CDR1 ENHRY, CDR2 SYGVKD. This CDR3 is CAISERGPGNTIYF. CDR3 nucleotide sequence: TGTGCCATCAGTGAGCGGGGACCTGGAAACACCATATATTTT.

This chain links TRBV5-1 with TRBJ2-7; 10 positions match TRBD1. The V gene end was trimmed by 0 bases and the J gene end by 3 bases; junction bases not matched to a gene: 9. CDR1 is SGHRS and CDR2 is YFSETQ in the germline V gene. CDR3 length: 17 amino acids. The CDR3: CASSLGDRGLFLYEQYF. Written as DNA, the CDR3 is TGCGCCAGCAGCTTGGGTGACAGGGGGCTTTTTCTCTACGAGCAGTACTTC.

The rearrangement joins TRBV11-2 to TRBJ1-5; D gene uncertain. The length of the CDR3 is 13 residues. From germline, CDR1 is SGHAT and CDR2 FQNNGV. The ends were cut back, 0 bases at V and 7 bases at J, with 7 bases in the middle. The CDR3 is CASSLDRRQPQHF. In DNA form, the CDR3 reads TGTGCCAGCAGCTTAGATCGGAGGCAGCCCCAGCATTTT.

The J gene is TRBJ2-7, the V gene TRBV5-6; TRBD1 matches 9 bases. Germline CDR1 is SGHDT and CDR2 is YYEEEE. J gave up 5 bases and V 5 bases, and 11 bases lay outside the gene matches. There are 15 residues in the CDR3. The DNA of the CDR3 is TGTGCCAGCAGTCTCGTAGGGACAGGGTCCCACGAGCAGTACTTC. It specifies CASSLVGTGSHEQYF. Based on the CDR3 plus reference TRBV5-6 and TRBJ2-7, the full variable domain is DAGVTQSPTHLIKTRGQQVTLRCSPKSGHDTVSWYQQALGQGPQFIFQYYEEEERQRGNFPDRFSGHQFPNYSSELNVNALLLGDSALYLCASSLVGTGSHEQYFGPGTRLTVT.

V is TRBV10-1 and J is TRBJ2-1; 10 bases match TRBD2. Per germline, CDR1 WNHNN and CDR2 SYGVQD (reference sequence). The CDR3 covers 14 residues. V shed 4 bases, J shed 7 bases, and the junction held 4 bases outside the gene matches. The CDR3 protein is CASSGAGGGNEQFF. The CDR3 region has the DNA TGCGCCAGCAGTGGAGCGGGGGGGGGTAATGAGCAGTTCTTC.

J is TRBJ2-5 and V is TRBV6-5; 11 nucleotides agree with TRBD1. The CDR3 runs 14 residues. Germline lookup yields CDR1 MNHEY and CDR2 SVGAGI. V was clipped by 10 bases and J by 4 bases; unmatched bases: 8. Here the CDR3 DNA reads TGTGCCAACGCGCCTGGACAGGGGGCAGAGACCCAGTACTTC. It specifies CANAPGQGAETQYF.

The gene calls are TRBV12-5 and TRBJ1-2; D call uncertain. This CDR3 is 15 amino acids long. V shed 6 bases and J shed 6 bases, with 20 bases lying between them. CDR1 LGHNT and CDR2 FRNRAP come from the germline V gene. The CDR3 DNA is TGTGCTAGTGGGGCGGTAGGCGAGGGAATAGATGGCTACACCTTC. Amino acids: CASGAVGEGIDGYTF.